A selection of T cell receptor beta chains follows, all from one sample in a study of blood T cell repertoires in COVID-19. Assay used: immunoSEQ multiplex PCR; TCRdb lists only in-frame clones, some missing. The data contain approximately 75,000 clones, over 75% of them singletons. Material: peripheral blood. These receptors all stem from a human donor in a cohort sampled during active COVID-19. Each CDR3 is given with its conserved first and last residue. A D gene is named only where the DNA matches it firmly. Size tells how often a clone was seen (once, few, many) or the class of an expanded clone, and some rows leave it out.

clone_size j_call d_call v_call cdr3_aa cdr3_nt
. TRBJ2-4 . TRBV4-1 CASSQEEGRRNIQYF TGCGCCAGCAGCCAAGAGGAGGGCCGGAGGAACATTCAGTACTTC
few TRBJ2-7 . TRBV30 CAWSRSPSSYEQYF TGTGCCTGGAGTCGTAGCCCTAGCTCCTACGAGCAGTACTTC
. TRBJ2-5 . TRBV3-1/TRBV3-2 CASSQESTGWVSETQYF TGTGCCAGCAGCCAAGAGAGTACGGGTTGGGTCAGTGAGACCCAGTACTTC
. TRBJ1-2 TRBD1 TRBV29-1 CSVDRGVYGYTF TGCAGCGTTGACAGGGGGGTATATGGCTACACCTTC
. TRBJ2-3 . TRBV19 CASSPPGVHTDTQYF TGTGCCAGTAGTCCTCCGGGGGTGCACACAGATACGCAGTATTTT
once TRBJ2-1 TRBD2 TRBV25-1 CASSVLAGLSSYNEQFF TGTGCCAGCAGTGTTCTAGCGGGACTATCCTCCTACAATGAGCAGTTCTTC
. TRBJ2-5 . TRBV30 CAWSLQDGETQYF TGTGCCTGGAGTCTACAGGACGGGGAGACCCAGTACTTC
. TRBJ1-1 . TRBV6-5 CASSSRGGSTEAFF TGTGCCAGCAGTTCCCGGGGGGGGAGCACTGAAGCTTTCTTT
. TRBJ2-7 . TRBV3-1/TRBV3-2 CASSPREGTGHEQYF TGTGCCAGCAGCCCTAGGGAGGGGACAGGCCACGAGCAGTACTTC
. TRBJ2-2 . TRBV7-6 CASSYTGLETGELFF TGTGCCAGCAGCTATACAGGGTTAGAAACCGGGGAGCTGTTTTTT
. TRBJ2-1 TRBD1 TRBV5-4 CASSFPVTDRDNEQFF TGTGCCAGCAGCTTCCCCGTTACGGACAGGGACAATGAGCAGTTCTTC
. TRBJ1-1 . TRBV7-2 CASSTTGGEAFF TGTGCCAGCAGCACCACCGGAGGTGAAGCTTTCTTT
. TRBJ1-2 TRBD1 TRBV11-2 CASSLAPIDRGTLNYGYTF TGTGCCAGCAGCTTAGCCCCTATCGACAGGGGGACCCTTAACTATGGCTACACCTTC
. TRBJ2-2 . TRBV5-1 CASSLSFANTGELFF TGCGCCAGCAGCTTGAGCTTTGCGAACACCGGGGAGCTGTTTTTT
. TRBJ2-5 . TRBV4-2 CASSQDRGQETQYF TGTGCCAGCAGCCAAGATAGAGGCCAAGAGACCCAGTACTTC
. TRBJ2-3 TRBD1 TRBV2 CAGQLGGQAQYF TGTGCCGGCCAACTGGGCGGACAGGCGCAGTATTTT
. TRBJ2-5 TRBD1 TRBV5-4 CASSNDRTGGRTQYF TGTGCCAGCAGTAACGATAGGACAGGAGGCCGGACCCAGTACTTC
. TRBJ2-7 . TRBV6-5 CASSYPSAGEQYF TGTGCCAGCAGTTACCCCTCCGCGGGGGAGCAGTACTTC
. TRBJ1-2 TRBD1 TRBV3-1/TRBV3-2 CASNTGGLNYGYTF TGTGCCAGCAACACAGGGGGCCTTAACTATGGCTACACCTTC
. TRBJ1-5 . TRBV19 CASSIKGGSKPQHF TGTGCCAGTAGTATTAAAGGGGGTAGCAAGCCCCAGCATTTT
. TRBJ1-5 . TRBV1 CTSSQEGESNQPQHF TGCACCAGCAGCCAAGAAGGAGAAAGCAATCAGCCCCAGCATTTT
once TRBJ2-3 TRBD1 TRBV5-4 CASSLARGLSIDTQYF TGTGCCAGCAGCTTGGCAAGGGGGCTGAGTATAGATACGCAGTATTTT
. TRBJ1-1 TRBD1 TRBV10-3 CAIRDRQGLNEAFF TGTGCCATCAGGGATCGACAGGGTTTAAATGAAGCTTTCTTT
. TRBJ1-2 . TRBV28 CASSPGPNYGYTF TGTGCCAGCAGCCCAGGCCCCAACTATGGCTACACCTTC
. TRBJ2-7 TRBD2 TRBV7-2 CASSPRAGGAGGSYEQYF TGTGCCAGCAGCCCCCGCGCGGGGGGGGCGGGAGGCTCCTACGAGCAGTACTTC
. TRBJ1-2 TRBD1 TRBV3-1/TRBV3-2 CASSQVRGHGYTF TGTGCCAGCAGCCAAGTCAGGGGGCATGGCTACACCTTC
. TRBJ2-7 TRBD1 TRBV5-1 CASSLGGLQGANEQYF TGCGCCAGCAGCTTGGGGGGCCTACAGGGGGCCAACGAGCAGTACTTC
. TRBJ2-3 TRBD1 TRBV9 CASSVGQGVDTQYF TGTGCCAGCAGCGTGGGACAGGGGGTCGATACGCAGTATTTT
. TRBJ2-1 . TRBV6-5 CASSPGINEQFF TGTGCCAGCAGTCCCGGGATCAATGAGCAGTTCTTC
once TRBJ1-6 TRBD1 TRBV7-9 CASSLADPGTGGSPLHF TGTGCCAGCAGCTTAGCGGATCCGGGGACAGGGGGATCACCCCTCCACTTT